This passage covers 21 T cell receptor beta chains from one sample sequenced in a study of regulatory T cells in long-lasting Graves disease. According to the study, TCR beta libraries were built with iRepertoire HTBI primers and CDR3-region Arm-PCR. TCRdb re-called the multiplex PCR reads with MiXCR, one entry per CDR3 protein. The sample consists of approximately 560,000 distinct CDR3 sequences, approximately 16% of them appearing once. Described time point: newly diagnosed GD, antithyroid drugs for less than 3 months. The TCR library was made from RNA extracted from PBMCs. This same sample was also taken into another study, of T cells in Graves' hyperthyroidism and ophthalmopathy.

Material: peripheral blood mononuclear cells (PBMCs), obtained at new diagnosis, from a patient treated with antithyroid drugs. Receptor source: a man aged 18 to 35 with Graves disease.

The V and J genes are TRBV5-6 and TRBJ2-1, with TRBD2 matching 14 bases. This CDR3 spans 15 amino acids. The junction had 5 bases not matched to a gene; V was cut back by 2 bases and J by 10 bases. Looked up from germline, CDR1 is SGHDT and CDR2 is YYEEEE. The CDR3 loop reads CASSFTGTSGSEQFF. The CDR3 DNA reads as TGTGCCAGCAGCTTCACCGGGACTAGCGGGAGCGAGCAGTTCTTC.

The table lists this clonotype with many counts. The rearrangement joins TRBV2 to TRBJ1-1, with no clear D. Between the trimmed V and J ends, which lost 3 bases and 1 base, there was a span of 9 bases. The CDR3 length is 14 residues. From germline, CDR1 is SNHLY and CDR2 FYNNEI. In DNA form, the CDR3 reads TGTGCCAGCAGTGATTGGGCCCCGAACACTGAAGCTTTCTTT. Its protein is CASSDWAPNTEAFF. Drawing the rest from reference TRBV2 and TRBJ1-1, the complete variable domain is EPEVTQTPSHQVTQMGQEVILRCVPISNHLYFYWYRQILGQKVEFLVSFYNNEISEKSEIFDDQFSVERPDGSNFTLKIRSTKLEDSAMYFCASSDWAPNTEAFFGQGTRLTVV.

This sequence joins TRBV19 and TRBJ2-5; the D gene is possibly TRBD1 (6 bases). This CDR3 region has 15 residues. Trimming left V 5 bases short and J 2 bases short, with 15 bases between. Looked up from germline, CDR1 is LNHDA and CDR2 is SQIVND (reference sequence). CDR3 protein: CASSFRTDIQETQYF. Written as DNA, the CDR3 is TGTGCCAGTAGTTTCAGGACAGATATTCAAGAGACCCAGTACTTC.

This clonotype was recorded many times. V and J are TRBV20-1 and TRBJ1-2, with a possible D match to TRBD1 (5 bases). From germline, CDR1 is DFQATT and CDR2 SNEGSKA (reference sequence). The CDR3 loop spans 17 amino acids. V was cut by 2 bases and J by 2 bases, with 21 bases left in between. The CDR3 bases are TGCAGTGCTAGAAAAAACGAGGCAAGGGGCGCGAACTATGGCTACACCTTC. This gives the protein CSARKNEARGANYGYTF.

This clonotype was picked up many times. The chain links TRBV10-2 to TRBJ2-1, with 9 bases aligning to TRBD2. This CDR3 contains 14 residues. The J segment lost 2 bases and the V segment lost 6 bases, leaving 2 bases of the junction unmatched. Per germline, CDR1 WSHSY and CDR2 SAAADI. This CDR3 reads CASRLAGPYNEQFF. The CDR3 DNA reads TGCGCCAGCAGGCTAGCGGGGCCCTACAATGAGCAGTTCTTC.

Regarding this clonotype: Without the conserved terminal phenylalanine or tryptophan, this CDR3 likely stems from a read error. The DNA is left out, because the CDR3 cannot be placed on it with certainty; the CDR3 is given as TCRdb lists it. This rearrangement joins TRBV2 to TRBJ2-4; the DNA was not compared with TRBD1, the D call given in the table. The CDR3 is made up of 14 amino acids, end residues included. Looked up from germline, CDR1 is SNHLY and CDR2 is FYNNEI. The CDR3 reads CASRGQGGEQYFGP.

As for this clonotype: One base away lies a much larger clone, so this may be a sequencing read error. The rearrangement uses TRBV24-1 and TRBJ1-1, with TRBD1 as a possible D gene (5 bases). This CDR3 has 15 residues. Germline CDR1 is KGHDR and CDR2 is SFDVKD. V was clipped by 4 bases and J by 1 base, with 12 bases between them. This chain's CDR3 is CATSDDRGPNTEAFF. CDR3 DNA: TGTGCCACCAGTGACGACCGGGGACCGAACACTGAAGCTTTCTTT.

This clonotype was observed a few times. The V gene is TRBV5-1, the J gene TRBJ2-3; 8 nucleotides agree with TRBD2. This CDR3 is 18 amino acids long. Germline V lookup: CDR1 SGHRS, CDR2 YFSETQ. Trimming cost V 5 bases and J 5 bases; bases outside gene matches: 19. The CDR3 nucleotides read TGCGCCAGCAGGCTGGGGCCGGATGAGCGGGAGCAGAGAGATACGCAGTATTTT. Protein product: CASRLGPDEREQRDTQYF.

As regards this clonotype: A read error may explain this, as a much larger clone is one base away. The chain has TRBV2 and TRBJ2-7; D is tentatively TRBD1 or TRBD2 (6 bases each). From germline, CDR1 is SNHLY and CDR2 FYNNEI. The V end lost 6 bases, the J end lost 4 bases, and 16 bases lay between the germline ends. The CDR3 length is 14 residues. Here the CDR3 reads CASRPSRGGYEQYF. Here the CDR3 DNA reads TGTGCCAGCAGGCCTTCGAGAGGGGGGTACGAGCAGTACTTC.

This clonotype was counted a few times. The genes are TRBV5-1 and TRBJ1-2, with 9 positions matching TRBD1. This CDR3 comprises 14 residues. The germline gives CDR1 SGHRS, CDR2 YFSETQ. V trimming: 4 bases; J trimming: 6 bases; junction bases outside the gene matches: 7. CDR3 amino acids: CASSRGTGSDGYTF. The CDR3 region has the DNA TGCGCCAGCAGCCGCGGGACAGGGAGCGATGGCTACACCTTC.

The chain carries TRBV11-3 and TRBJ1-1; D is unclear. Germline V gene sequence: CDR1 SGHNT, CDR2 YENEEA. The CDR3 has 14 residues. V lost 2 bases to trimming and J lost 1 base, with 8 bases between them. The CDR3 region has the DNA TGTGCCAGCAGCTTATCTTCCAGGAACACTGAAGCTTTCTTT. It is translated as CASSLSSRNTEAFF.

V and J are TRBV29-1 and TRBJ2-7; 7 bases match TRBD1. Trimming cost V 4 bases and J 6 bases; bases outside gene matches: 6. Per the germline V gene, CDR1 is SQVTM and CDR2 is ANQGSEA. This CDR3 comprises 12 residues. The CDR3 here is CSVVKGASEQYF. CDR3 coding DNA: TGCAGCGTTGTCAAGGGGGCGAGCGAGCAGTACTTC.

This clonotype has at least ten counts. The V call is TRBV11-2, the J call TRBJ2-1; 12 nucleotides align to TRBD1. V was clipped by 5 bases and J by 5 bases; unmatched bases: 7. Germline V gene lookup returns CDR1 SGHAT and CDR2 FQNNGV. CDR3 length: 16 residues. In DNA form, the CDR3 reads TGTGCCAGCAGCACGGGACAGGGGGCTTTAGACAATGAGCAGTTCTTC. Residues: CASSTGQGALDNEQFF.

The chain has TRBV28 and TRBJ1-1; D remains unclear. Germline V lookup: CDR1 MDHEN, CDR2 SYDVKM. V was clipped by 8 bases and J by 10 bases, with 11 bases between them. This CDR3 region has 10 residues. In DNA form, the CDR3 reads TGTGCCAGCGGGCCCCGGGGAGCTTTCTTT. This gives the protein CASGPRGAFF. Variable domain in full (rest from reference TRBV28 and TRBJ1-1): DVKVTQSSRYLVKRTGEKVFLECVQDMDHENMFWYRQDPGLGLRLIYFSYDVKMKEKGDIPEGYSVSREKKERFSLILESASTNQTSMYLCASGPRGAFFGQGTRLTVV.

The V call is TRBV5-1, the J call TRBJ1-1; the match to TRBD1 covers 7 bases. Trimming removed 4 bases from V and 7 bases from J; junction bases left unmatched: 13. The CDR3 is made up of 15 amino acids. Germline V gene data show CDR1 as SGHRS and CDR2 as YFSETQ. In DNA form, the CDR3 reads TGCGCCAGCAGCCGTGGACAGGCAAGAACACTTGAAGCTTTCTTT. As protein: CASSRGQARTLEAFF.

The table lists this clonotype with many counts. The chain links TRBV20-1 to TRBJ1-1; the match to TRBD1 covers 12 bases. The length of the CDR3 is 14 residues. With 4 bases clipped from V and 4 bases from J, the junction kept 4 bases outside the gene matches. CDR1 is DFQATT and CDR2 is SNEGSKA in the germline V gene (reference sequence). The CDR3 nucleotides read TGCAGTGCTAACGGGGACAGGGGGCTCACTGAAGCTTTCTTT. As protein: CSANGDRGLTEAFF.

This clonotype was picked up many times. The chain is built from TRBV6-5 and TRBJ2-3; D is unresolved. The CDR3 is 15 residues long. V was shortened by 2 bases and J by 1 base, with 10 bases between the two germline ends. CDR1 is MNHEY, CDR2 SVGAGI, per germline. The DNA of the CDR3 is TGTGCCAGCAGTTACGTTGGGCGAGGCACAGATACGCAGTATTTT. Amino acids: CASSYVGRGTDTQYF.

This chain links TRBV14 with TRBJ1-2; unclear D gene. V lost 4 bases, J lost 8 bases, and 20 bases lay in between. This CDR3 has 15 amino acids. Germline CDR1 is SGHDN and CDR2 is FVKESK. This CDR3 reads CASSPGPSQSSGYTF. The CDR3, as DNA: TGTGCCAGCAGCCCCGGACCGTCGCAATCGTCAGGCTACACCTTC.

This clonotype was picked up many times. This chain's CDR3 is CASSPRGTEAFF. For the CDR3, the DNA is TGTGCCAGCAGTCCACGGGGGACTGAAGCTTTCTTT. The chain joins TRBV12-3 or TRBV12-4 to TRBJ1-1, with D possibly being TRBD1 (5 bases). V was clipped by 5 bases and J by 5 bases, with 9 bases between them. This CDR3 contains 12 residues.

The V call is TRBV29-1, the J call TRBJ2-7; 14 bases map to TRBD2. V was clipped by 1 base and J by 2 bases; unmatched bases: 4. Per the germline V gene, CDR1 is SQVTM and CDR2 is ANQGSEA. The CDR3 covers 16 residues. The CDR3 region is CSVEGGLAGGTYEQYF. In DNA, the CDR3 is TGCAGCGTTGAAGGAGGACTAGCGGGAGGAACCTACGAGCAGTACTTC.

To note about this clonotype: This sequence may be a read error, since a much larger clone differs from it by one base. V is TRBV27 and J is TRBJ2-1, with D uncertain. With the DNA end fitting TRBJ2-5 better, the J assignment may be wrong. The CDR3 is made up of 14 amino acids. CDR1 is MNHEY and CDR2 is SMNVEV in the germline V gene (reference sequence). CDR3 sequence (DNA): TGTGCCGGCAGTTTATTCTCTAACCAAGAGACCCAGTACTTC. Its translation: CAGSLFSNQETQYF.